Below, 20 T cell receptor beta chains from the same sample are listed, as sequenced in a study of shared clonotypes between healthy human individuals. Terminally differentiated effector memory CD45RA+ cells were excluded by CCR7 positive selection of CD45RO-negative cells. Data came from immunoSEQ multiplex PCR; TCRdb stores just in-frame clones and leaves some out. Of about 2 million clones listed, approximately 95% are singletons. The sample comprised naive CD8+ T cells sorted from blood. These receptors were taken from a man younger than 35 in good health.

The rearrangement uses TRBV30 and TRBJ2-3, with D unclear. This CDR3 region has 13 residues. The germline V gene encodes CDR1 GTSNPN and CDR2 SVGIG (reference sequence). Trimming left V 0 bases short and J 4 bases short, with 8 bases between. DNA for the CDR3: TGTGCCTGGAGTGTAAGATTTGCAGATACGCAGTATTTT. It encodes CAWSVRFADTQYF.

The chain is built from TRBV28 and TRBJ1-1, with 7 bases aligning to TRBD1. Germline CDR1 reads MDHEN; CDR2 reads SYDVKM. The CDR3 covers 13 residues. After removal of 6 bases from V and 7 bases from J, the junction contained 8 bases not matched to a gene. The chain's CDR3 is CASRQGRLDEAFF. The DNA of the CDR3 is TGTGCCAGCAGACAGGGGCGCCTTGATGAAGCTTTCTTT.

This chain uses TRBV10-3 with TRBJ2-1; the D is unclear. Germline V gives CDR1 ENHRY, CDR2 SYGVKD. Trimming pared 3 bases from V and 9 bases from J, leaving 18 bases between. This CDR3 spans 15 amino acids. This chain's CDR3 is CAISDVDELEGEQFF. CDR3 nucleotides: TGTGCCATCAGTGATGTGGATGAGTTAGAAGGTGAGCAGTTCTTC.

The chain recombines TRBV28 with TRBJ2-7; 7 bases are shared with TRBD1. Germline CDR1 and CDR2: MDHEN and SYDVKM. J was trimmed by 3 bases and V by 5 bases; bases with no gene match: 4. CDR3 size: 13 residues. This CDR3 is CASSLQGDYEQYF. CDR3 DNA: TGTGCCAGCAGTCTGCAGGGGGACTACGAGCAGTACTTC.

The CDR3 DNA sequence: TGCGCCAGCAGCCTTCTAACAGACAGCGGGGGGCAGTACTTC. Its protein product is CASSLLTDSGGQYF. The chain uses TRBV4-1 and TRBJ2-7; 8 bases are a match to TRBD2. This CDR3 contains 14 residues. The germline V gene has CDR1 MGHRA and CDR2 YSYEKL. J was trimmed by 9 bases and V by 4 bases; bases with no gene match: 11.

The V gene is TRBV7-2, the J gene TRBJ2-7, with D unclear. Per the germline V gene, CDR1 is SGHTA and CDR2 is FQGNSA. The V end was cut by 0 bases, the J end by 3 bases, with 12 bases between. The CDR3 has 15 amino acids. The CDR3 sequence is CASSLATRANYEQYF. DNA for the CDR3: TGTGCCAGCAGCTTAGCGACCCGGGCCAACTACGAGCAGTACTTC.

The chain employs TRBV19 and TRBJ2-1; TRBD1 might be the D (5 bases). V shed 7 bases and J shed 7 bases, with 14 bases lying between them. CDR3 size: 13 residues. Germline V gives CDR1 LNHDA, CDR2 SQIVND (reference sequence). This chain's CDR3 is CASTIAAGNEQFF. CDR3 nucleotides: TGTGCCAGTACCATTGCGGCAGGGAATGAGCAGTTCTTC.

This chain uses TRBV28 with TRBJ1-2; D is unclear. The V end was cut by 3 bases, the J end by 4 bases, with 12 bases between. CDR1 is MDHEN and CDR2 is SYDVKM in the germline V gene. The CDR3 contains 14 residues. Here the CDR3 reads CASSFLTEVYGYTF. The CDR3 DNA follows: TGTGCCAGCAGTTTTTTGACCGAAGTCTATGGCTACACCTTC.

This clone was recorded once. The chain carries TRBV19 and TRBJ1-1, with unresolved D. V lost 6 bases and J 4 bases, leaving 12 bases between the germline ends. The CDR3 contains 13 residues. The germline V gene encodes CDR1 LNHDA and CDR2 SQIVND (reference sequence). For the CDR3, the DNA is TGTGCCAGTAGCCCCCAGAGTTTCACTGAAGCTTTCTTT. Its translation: CASSPQSFTEAFF.

CDR3 coding DNA: TGTGCCAGCAGCGCTTGGACGGGCGGGGGGGACACAGATACGCAGTATTTT. This encodes CASSAWTGGGDTDTQYF. V gene TRBV9 combines with J gene TRBJ2-3; TRBD2 aligns across 9 bases. The CDR3 totals 17 residues. After removal of 3 bases from V and 2 bases from J, the junction contained 10 bases not matched to a gene. Germline V gene sequence: CDR1 SGDLS, CDR2 YYNGEE. Filled out from reference TRBV9 and TRBJ2-3, the complete variable domain reads DSGVTQTPKHLITATGQRVTLRCSPRSGDLSVYWYQQSLDQGLQFLIQYYNGEERAKGNILERFSAQQFPDLHSELNLSSLELGDSALYFCASSAWTGGGDTDTQYFGPGTRLTVL.

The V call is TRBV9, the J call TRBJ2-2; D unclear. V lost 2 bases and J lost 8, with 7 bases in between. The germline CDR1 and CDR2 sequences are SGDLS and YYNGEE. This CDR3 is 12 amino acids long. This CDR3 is CASSVSLGELFF. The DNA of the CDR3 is TGTGCCAGCAGCGTTAGTTTGGGGGAGCTGTTTTTT.

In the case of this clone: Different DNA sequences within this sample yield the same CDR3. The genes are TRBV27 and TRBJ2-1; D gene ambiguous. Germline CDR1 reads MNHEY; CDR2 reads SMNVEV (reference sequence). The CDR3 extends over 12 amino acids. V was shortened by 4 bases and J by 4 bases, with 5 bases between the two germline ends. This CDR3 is CASSSGYNEQFF. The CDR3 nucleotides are TGTGCCAGCAGTTCTGGATACAATGAGCAGTTCTTC.

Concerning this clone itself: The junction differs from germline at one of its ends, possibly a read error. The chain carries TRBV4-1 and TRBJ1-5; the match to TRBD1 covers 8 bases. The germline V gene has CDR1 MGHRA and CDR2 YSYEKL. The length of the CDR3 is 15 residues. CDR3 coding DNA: TGCGCCAGCAGCCAAGAGGCAGGGGGCAACCAGCCCCAGCATTTT. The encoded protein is CASSQEAGGNQPQHF.

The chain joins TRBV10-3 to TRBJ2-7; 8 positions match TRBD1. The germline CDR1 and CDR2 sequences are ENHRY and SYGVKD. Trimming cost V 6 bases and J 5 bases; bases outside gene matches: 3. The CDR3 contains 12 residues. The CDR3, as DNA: TGTGCCATCAGATCGACAGGGGACGAGCAGTACTTC. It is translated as CAIRSTGDEQYF.

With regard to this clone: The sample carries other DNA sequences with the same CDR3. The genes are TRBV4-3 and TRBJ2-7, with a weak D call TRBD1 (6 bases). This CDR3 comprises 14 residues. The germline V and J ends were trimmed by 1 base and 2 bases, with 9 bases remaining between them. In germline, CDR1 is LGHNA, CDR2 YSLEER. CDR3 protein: CASSQVEGAYEQYF. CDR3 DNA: TGCGCCAGCAGCCAAGTCGAGGGGGCCTACGAGCAGTACTTC.

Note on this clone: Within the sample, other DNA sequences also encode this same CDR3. The CDR3 region is CASSEGRVYEQYF. CDR3 coding DNA: TGTGCCAGCAGTGAAGGCAGAGTCTACGAGCAGTACTTC. This sequence joins TRBV6-1 and TRBJ2-7; no definite D call. Germline assignment: CDR1 MNHNS and CDR2 SASEGT. The V gene lost 1 base and the J gene lost 3 bases, with 7 bases spanning the gap. This CDR3 spans 13 amino acids.

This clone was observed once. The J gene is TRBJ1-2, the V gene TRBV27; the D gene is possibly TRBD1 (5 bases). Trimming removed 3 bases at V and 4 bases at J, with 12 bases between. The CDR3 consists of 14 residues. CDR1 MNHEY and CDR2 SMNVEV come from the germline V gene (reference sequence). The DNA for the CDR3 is TGTGCCAGCAGTTTGAGGGGTGCGAGCTATGGCTACACCTTC. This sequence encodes CASSLRGASYGYTF.

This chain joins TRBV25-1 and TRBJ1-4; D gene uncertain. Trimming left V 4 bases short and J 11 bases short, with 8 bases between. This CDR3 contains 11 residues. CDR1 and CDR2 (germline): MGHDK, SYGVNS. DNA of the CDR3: TGTGCCAGCAGTGTCAGCGGGAAACTGTTTTTT. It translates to CASSVSGKLFF.

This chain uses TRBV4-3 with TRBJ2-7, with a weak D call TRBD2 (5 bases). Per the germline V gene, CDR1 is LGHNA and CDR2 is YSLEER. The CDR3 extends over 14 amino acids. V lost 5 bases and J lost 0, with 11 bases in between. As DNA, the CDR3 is TGCGCCAGCAGCGGCGGGTACGGCTCCTACGAGCAGTACTTC. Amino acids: CASSGGYGSYEQYF.

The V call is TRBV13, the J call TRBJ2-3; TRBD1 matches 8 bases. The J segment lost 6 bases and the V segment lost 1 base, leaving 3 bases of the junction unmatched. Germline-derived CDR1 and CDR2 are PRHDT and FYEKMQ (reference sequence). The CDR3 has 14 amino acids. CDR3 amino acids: CASSLADRADTQYF. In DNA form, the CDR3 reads TGTGCCAGCAGCTTAGCGGACAGGGCGGATACGCAGTATTTT.